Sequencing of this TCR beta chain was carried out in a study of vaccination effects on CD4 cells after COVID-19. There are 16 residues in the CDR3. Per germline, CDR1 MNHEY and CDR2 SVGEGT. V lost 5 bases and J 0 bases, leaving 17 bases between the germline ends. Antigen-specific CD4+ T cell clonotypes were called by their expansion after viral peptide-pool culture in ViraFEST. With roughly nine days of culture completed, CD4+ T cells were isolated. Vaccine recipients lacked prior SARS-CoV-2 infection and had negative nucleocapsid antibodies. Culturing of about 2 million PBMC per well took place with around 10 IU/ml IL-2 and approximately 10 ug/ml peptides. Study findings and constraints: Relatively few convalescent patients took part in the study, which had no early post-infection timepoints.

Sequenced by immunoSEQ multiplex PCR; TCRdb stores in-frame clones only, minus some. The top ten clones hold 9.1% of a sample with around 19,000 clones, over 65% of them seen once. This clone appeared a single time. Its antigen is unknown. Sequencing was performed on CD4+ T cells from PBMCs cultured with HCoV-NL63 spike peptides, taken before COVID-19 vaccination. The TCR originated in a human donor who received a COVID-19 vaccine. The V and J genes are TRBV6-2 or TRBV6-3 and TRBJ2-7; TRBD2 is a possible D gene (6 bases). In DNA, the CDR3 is TGTGCCAGCAGTACCAGGACTAAGCCGCCCTCCTACGAGCAGTACTTC. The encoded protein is CASSTRTKPPSYEQYF.